This TCR beta chain was identified during a study of blood T cell repertoires in COVID-19. Study in general: Samples came from the United States, Italy and Spain, spanning acute and convalescent COVID-19. PBMCs, B-cell-depleted T cells, or T cells provided the cDNA or gDNA that made up the material.

Sequencing used immunoSEQ multiplex PCR; TCRdb keeps in-frame clones, though not all of them. The data contain 200,000 or so clones, around 82% of them singletons. Researchers sorted participants into cohorts using their self-reported clinical history. All recovered Cohort 3 donors got two negative PCRs, got clearance, or saw symptom resolution. Germline V gene lookup returns CDR1 SGHRS and CDR2 YFSETQ. V lost 7 bases and J lost 0, with 13 bases in between. The CDR3 length is 14 residues. Sequenced input: PBMCs or T cells enriched from blood (not recorded which). The V gene is TRBV5-1, the J gene TRBJ1-2, with D tentatively TRBD1 (6 bases). The receptor was isolated from a man aged 40-55 years who had recovered from COVID-19. The CDR3 DNA reads as TGCGCCAGCGAGCCGGGGGGCACTAACTATGGCTACACCTTC. Its protein product is CASEPGGTNYGYTF.